This entry is about one T cell receptor beta chain. Its antigen is still unknown. A much larger clonotype is one base distant, so this may be a read error. TCR beta CDR3 regions were amplified from RNA. The HTBI primer set was used in a first-round RT-PCR of the TCR CDR3. MiXCR, run by TCRdb on the multiplex PCR reads, gives a single entry per CDR3 protein. Of around 250,000 distinct CDR3 sequences in the sample, roughly 15% are singletons; the top ten hold roughly 13%. This sample is drawn from a study of T cells in Graves' hyperthyroidism and ophthalmopathy. With a duration under 2 months, the hyperthyroidism was newly diagnosed in patients aged 18 to 65. Patients were excluded for uncontrolled infection, other autoimmune disease, pregnancy or lactation. Initially, at the first diagnosis of hyperthyroidism and before any ophthalmopathy symptoms, blood was sampled. The germline V gene has CDR1 SGHRS and CDR2 YFSETQ. The CDR3 totals 14 residues.

Findings and limits, study-wide: Ophthalmopathy onset followed model prediction by a median roughly 6.5 months.

The sequencing sample was made of blood. This sequence was found in a woman in her thirties or forties with Graves' hyperthyroidism that later progressed to Graves' ophthalmopathy. This chain joins TRBV5-1 and TRBJ2-5; the D is unclear. The J call may be wrong; the DNA end is better matched by TRBJ2-1. CDR3 sequence: CASSLVGQKETQFF. The DNA for the CDR3 is TGCGCCAGCAGCTTGGTGGGCCAGAAAGAGACCCAGTTCTTC.